This T cell receptor (beta chain) was retrieved from a study of shared clonotypes between healthy human individuals. Terminally differentiated effector memory CD45RA+ cells were excluded from the naive CD8 cells, which were CD45RO-negative and positively selected for CCR7. The donors were all Caucasian adults (living in Nashville, Tennessee). It was about 180 ng DNA, about 30,000 T cell genomes, that sorted-subset replicate PCRs used. The data were produced by immunoSEQ multiplex PCR, yet TCRdb's version contains in-frame clones alone and is incomplete. Of hundreds of thousands of clones in the sample, about 96% were seen once. Germline V gene data show CDR1 as WNHNN and CDR2 as SYGVQD (reference sequence). V lost 0 bases to trimming and J lost 8 bases, with 13 bases between them. The CDR3 runs to 15 residues. This clone is a singleton in its sample.

The rearrangement links TRBV10-1 to TRBJ1-4; no firm D call. The specimen was naive CD8+ T cells sorted from blood. The TCR sequence derives from a woman aged 25 to 39 in good health. CDR3 in DNA: TGCGCCAGCAGTGAGTCGGGAAGCCCGGAGGAAAAACTGTTTTTT. As protein: CASSESGSPEEKLFF.